This T cell receptor beta chain was recovered during a study of control samples from healthy donors and cancer patients. Sequencing used immunoSEQ multiplex PCR; TCRdb keeps in-frame clones, though not all of them. The sample holds tens of thousands of clones; 70% to 90% are singletons and the top ten take over 5.5%. Germline values: CDR1 MNHEY, CDR2 SVGAGI. This CDR3 contains 16 residues. Trimming left V 3 bases short and J 2 bases short, with 11 bases between. The TCR comes from a man aged 45-65 years in good health. Sequenced input: blood. The rearrangement uses TRBV6-5 and TRBJ1-6; D is uncertain. CDR3 sequence (DNA): TGTGCCAGCAGTTATACGGGAAGCCCCTATAATTCACCCCTCCACTTT. Its translation is CASSYTGSPYNSPLHF.